The rows below give T cell receptor beta chains drawn from one sample of a study of shared clonotypes between healthy human individuals. TCRdb keeps only in-frame clones here, not all; method: immunoSEQ multiplex PCR. The table records 950,000 to 1,300,000 clones, approximately 70% of them present only once. Sequences were obtained from memory CD4+ T cells sorted from blood. The receptor set was obtained from a man younger than 30 in good health. Each CDR3 is given without its conserved first and last residue. The order of the fields is CDR3 length, J gene, V gene, CDR3 protein.

12 | TRBJ1-5 | TRBV18 | ASSPVTIGQPQH
13 | TRBJ2-1 | TRBV5-4 | ASSHRDRVSNEQF
12 | TRBJ1-5 | TRBV5-1 | ASSLTGYNQPQH
10 | TRBJ1-2 | TRBV15 | ATSRESYGYT
12 | TRBJ2-1 | TRBV7-2 | ASSPGLAGDEQF
11 | TRBJ1-2 | TRBV7-2 | ASAPGQTYGYT
12 | TRBJ2-3 | TRBV29-1 | SAREVAGADTQY
14 | TRBJ2-7 | TRBV5-4 | ASSFAGGRASYEQY
17 | TRBJ1-1 | TRBV28 | ASTPPSGDREMLCTEAF
13 | TRBJ1-2 | TRBV29-1 | SVEDRAGGNYGYT